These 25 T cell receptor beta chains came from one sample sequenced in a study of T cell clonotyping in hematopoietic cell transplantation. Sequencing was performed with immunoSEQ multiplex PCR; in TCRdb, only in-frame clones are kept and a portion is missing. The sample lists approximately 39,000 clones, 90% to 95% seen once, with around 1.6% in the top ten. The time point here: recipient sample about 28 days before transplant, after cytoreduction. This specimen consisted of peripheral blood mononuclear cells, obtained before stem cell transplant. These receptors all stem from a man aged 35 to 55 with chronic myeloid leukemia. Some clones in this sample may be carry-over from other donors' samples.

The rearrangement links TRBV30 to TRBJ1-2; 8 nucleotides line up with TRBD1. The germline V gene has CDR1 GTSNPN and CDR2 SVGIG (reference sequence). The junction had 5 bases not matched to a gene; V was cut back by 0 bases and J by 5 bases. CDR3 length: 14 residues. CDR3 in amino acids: CAWSVTGGGYGYTF. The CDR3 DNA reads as TGTGCCTGGAGTGTAACAGGGGGTGGATATGGCTACACCTTC.

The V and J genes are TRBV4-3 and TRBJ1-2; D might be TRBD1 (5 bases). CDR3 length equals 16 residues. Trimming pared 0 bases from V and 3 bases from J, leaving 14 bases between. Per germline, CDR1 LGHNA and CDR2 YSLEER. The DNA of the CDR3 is TGCGCCAGCAGCCAAGATATAGGAGGGGTTGACTATGGCTACACCTTC. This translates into CASSQDIGGVDYGYTF.

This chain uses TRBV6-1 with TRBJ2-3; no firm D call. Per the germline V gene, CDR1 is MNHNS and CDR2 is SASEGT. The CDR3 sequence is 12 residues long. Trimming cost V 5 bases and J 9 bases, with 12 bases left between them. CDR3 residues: CASSPNWVTQYF. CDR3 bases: TGTGCCAGCAGTCCAAACTGGGTGACGCAGTATTTT.

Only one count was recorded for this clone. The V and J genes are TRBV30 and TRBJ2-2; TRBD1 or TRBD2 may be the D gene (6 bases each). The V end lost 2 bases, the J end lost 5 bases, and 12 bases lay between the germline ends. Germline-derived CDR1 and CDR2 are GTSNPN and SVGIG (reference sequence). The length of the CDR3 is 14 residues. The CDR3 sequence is CAWSKRGETGELFF. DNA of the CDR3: TGTGCCTGGAGTAAGAGGGGGGAGACCGGGGAGCTGTTTTTT. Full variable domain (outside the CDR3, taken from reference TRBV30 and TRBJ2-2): SQTIHQWPATLVQPVGSPLSLECTVEGTSNPNLYWYRQAAGRGLQLLFYSVGIGQISSEVPQNLSASRPQDRQFILSSKKLLLSDSGFYLCAWSKRGETGELFFGEGSRLTVL.

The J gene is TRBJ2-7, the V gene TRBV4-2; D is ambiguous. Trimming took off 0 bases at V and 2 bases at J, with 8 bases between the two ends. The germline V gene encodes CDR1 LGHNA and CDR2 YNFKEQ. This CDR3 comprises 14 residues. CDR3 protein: CASSQEVVTYEQYF. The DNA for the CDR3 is TGTGCCAGCAGCCAAGAGGTGGTTACCTACGAGCAGTACTTC.

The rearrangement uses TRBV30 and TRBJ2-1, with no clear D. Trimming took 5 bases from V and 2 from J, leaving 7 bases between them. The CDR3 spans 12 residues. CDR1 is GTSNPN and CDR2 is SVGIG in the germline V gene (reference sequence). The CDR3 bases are TGTGCCTGGGGACCCGCCTACAATGAGCAGTTCTTC. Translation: CAWGPAYNEQFF.

The CDR3 sequence is CASSIRVGNQPQHF. CDR3 sequence (DNA): TGTGCCAGCAGCATCAGGGTGGGCAATCAGCCCCAGCATTTT. The chain employs TRBV5-6 and TRBJ1-5, with D perhaps matching TRBD1 (5 bases). V was clipped by 4 bases and J by 2 bases, with 10 bases between them. The CDR3 length is 14 residues. In germline, CDR1 is SGHDT, CDR2 YYEEEE. Full variable domain (remainder filled in from reference TRBV5-6 and TRBJ1-5): DAGVTQSPTHLIKTRGQQVTLRCSPKSGHDTVSWYQQALGQGPQFIFQYYEEEERQRGNFPDRFSGHQFPNYSSELNVNALLLGDSALYLCASSIRVGNQPQHFGDGTRLSIL.

The CDR3 sequence: CASSLGTGGDQPQHF. CDR3 nucleotide sequence: TGCGCCAGCAGCTTGGGGACAGGGGGGGATCAGCCCCAGCATTTT. The V call is TRBV5-1, the J call TRBJ1-5, with 10 bases fitting TRBD1. V lost 0 bases to trimming and J lost 5 bases; unmatched junction nucleotides: 2. The CDR3 totals 15 residues. Germline CDR1 is SGHRS and CDR2 is YFSETQ.

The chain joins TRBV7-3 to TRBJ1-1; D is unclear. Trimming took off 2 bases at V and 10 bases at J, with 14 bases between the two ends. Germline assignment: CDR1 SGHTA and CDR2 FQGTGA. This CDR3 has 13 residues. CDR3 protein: CASSLGPPSRAFF. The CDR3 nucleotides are TGTGCCAGCAGCTTAGGGCCTCCTTCAAGAGCTTTCTTT.

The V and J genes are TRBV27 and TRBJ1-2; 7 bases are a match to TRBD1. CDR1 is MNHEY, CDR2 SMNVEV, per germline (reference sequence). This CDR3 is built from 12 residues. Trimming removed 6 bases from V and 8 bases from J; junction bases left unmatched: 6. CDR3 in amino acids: CASSDRVSGYTF. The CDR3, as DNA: TGTGCCAGCAGCGACAGGGTTTCGGGCTACACCTTC.

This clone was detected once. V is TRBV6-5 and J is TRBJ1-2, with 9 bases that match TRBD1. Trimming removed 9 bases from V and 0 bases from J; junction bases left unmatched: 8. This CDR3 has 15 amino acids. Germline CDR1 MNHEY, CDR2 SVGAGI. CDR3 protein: CASKHRGRTNYGYTF. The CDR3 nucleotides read TGTGCCAGTAAGCACAGGGGGCGGACTAACTATGGCTACACCTTC.

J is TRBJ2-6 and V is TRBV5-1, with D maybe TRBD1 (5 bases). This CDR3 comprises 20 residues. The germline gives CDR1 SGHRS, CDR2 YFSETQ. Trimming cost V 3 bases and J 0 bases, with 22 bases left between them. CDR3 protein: CASSSSSRGQYSSGANVLTF. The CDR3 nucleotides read TGCGCCAGCAGCTCGTCCTCAAGGGGCCAGTATAGCTCTGGGGCCAACGTCCTGACTTTC.

The CDR3 spells CASSSPGRARLDTEAFF. The CDR3 DNA reads as TGTGCCAGCAGCTCCCCTGGTAGGGCAAGATTGGACACTGAAGCTTTCTTT. The gene calls are TRBV5-4 and TRBJ1-1, with D hard to call. The CDR3 is 17 residues long. Germline assignment: CDR1 SGHNT and CDR2 YYREEE (reference sequence). Trimming removed 3 bases at V and 3 bases at J, with 21 bases between.

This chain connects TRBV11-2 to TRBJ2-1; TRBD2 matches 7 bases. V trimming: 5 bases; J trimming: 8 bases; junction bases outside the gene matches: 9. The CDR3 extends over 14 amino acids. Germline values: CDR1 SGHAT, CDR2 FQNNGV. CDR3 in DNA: TGTGCCAGCAGCATCCATCTAGCGGTCGATGAGCAGTTCTTC. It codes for CASSIHLAVDEQFF.

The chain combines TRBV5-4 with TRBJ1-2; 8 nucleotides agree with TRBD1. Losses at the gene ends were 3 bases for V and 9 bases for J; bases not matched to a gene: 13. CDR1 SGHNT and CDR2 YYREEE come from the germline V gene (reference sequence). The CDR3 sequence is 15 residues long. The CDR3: CASSWGTGQPYSYTF. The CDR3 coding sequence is TGTGCCAGCAGCTGGGGGACAGGCCAGCCATATAGCTACACCTTC.

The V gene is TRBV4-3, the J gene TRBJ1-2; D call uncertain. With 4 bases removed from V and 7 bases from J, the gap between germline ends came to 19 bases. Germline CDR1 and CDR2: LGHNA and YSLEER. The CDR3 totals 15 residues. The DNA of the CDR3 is TGCGCCAGCAGCCTCCGCCTGGGTTCTGAGGGTGGCTACACCTTC. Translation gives CASSLRLGSEGGYTF.

CDR3 sequence (DNA): TGTGCCAGCAGTTTACTCGGACAGCAAGAGACCCAGTACTTC. This codes for CASSLLGQQETQYF. The chain is built from TRBV5-4 and TRBJ2-5; weak D call: TRBD1 (6 bases). The length of the CDR3 is 14 residues. With 5 bases removed from V and 2 bases from J, the gap between germline ends came to 13 bases. Germline V CDR1 and CDR2: SGHNT, YYREEE (reference sequence). The full variable domain, completed using reference TRBV5-4 and TRBJ2-5, is ETGVTQSPTHLIKTRGQQVTLRCSSQSGHNTVSWYQQALGQGPQFIFQYYREEENGRGNFPPRFSGLQFPNYSSELNVNALELDDSALYLCASSLLGQQETQYFGPGTRLLVL.

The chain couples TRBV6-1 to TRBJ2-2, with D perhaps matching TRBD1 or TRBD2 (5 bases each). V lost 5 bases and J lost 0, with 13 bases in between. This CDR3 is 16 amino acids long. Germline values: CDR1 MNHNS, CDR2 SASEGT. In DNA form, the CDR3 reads TGTGCCAGCAGTCAAGGGACGGATGCGAACACCGGGGAGCTGTTTTTT. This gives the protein CASSQGTDANTGELFF.

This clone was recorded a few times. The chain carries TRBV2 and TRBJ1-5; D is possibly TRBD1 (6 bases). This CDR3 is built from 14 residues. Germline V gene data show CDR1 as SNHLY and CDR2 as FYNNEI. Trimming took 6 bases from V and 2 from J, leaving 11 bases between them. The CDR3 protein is CASRDRTGNQPQHF. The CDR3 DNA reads TGTGCCAGCAGGGACCGGACAGGCAATCAGCCCCAGCATTTT. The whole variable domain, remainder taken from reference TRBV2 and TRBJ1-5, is EPEVTQTPSHQVTQMGQEVILRCVPISNHLYFYWYRQILGQKVEFLVSFYNNEISEKSEIFDDQFSVERPDGSNFTLKIRSTKLEDSAMYFCASRDRTGNQPQHFGDGTRLSIL.

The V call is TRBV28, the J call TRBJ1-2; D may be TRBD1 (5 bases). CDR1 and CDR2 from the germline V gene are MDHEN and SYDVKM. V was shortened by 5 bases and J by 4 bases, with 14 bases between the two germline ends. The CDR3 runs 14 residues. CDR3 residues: CASSPQGVGYGYTF. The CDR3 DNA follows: TGTGCCAGCAGTCCCCAAGGGGTCGGCTATGGCTACACCTTC.

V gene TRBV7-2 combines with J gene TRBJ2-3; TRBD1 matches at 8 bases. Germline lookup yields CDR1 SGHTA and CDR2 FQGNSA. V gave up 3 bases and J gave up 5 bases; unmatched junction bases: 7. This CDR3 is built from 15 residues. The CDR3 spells CASSFPLGQEDTQYF. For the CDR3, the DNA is TGTGCCAGCAGCTTCCCCCTGGGACAGGAAGATACGCAGTATTTT.

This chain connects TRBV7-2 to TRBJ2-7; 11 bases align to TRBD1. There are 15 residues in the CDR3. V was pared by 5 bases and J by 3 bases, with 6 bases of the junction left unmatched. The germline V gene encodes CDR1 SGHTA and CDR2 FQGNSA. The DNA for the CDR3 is TGTGCCAGCAGCCTCCGGACAGGGGGCAGCTACGAGCAGTACTTC. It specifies CASSLRTGGSYEQYF.

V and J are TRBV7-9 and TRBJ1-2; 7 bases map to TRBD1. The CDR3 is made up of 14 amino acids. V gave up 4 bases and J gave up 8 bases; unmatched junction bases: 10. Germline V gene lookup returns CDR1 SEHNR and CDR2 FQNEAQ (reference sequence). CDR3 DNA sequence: TGTGCCAGCAGCTCGGGACAGAGTACTATGGGCTACACCTTC. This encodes CASSSGQSTMGYTF.

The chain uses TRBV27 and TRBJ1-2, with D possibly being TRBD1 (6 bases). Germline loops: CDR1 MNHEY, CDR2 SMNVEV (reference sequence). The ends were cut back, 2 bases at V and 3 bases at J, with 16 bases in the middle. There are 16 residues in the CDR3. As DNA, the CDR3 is TGTGCCAGCAGTTTAAGTGGAGGGGGTAGGGACTATGGCTACACCTTC. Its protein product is CASSLSGGGRDYGYTF.

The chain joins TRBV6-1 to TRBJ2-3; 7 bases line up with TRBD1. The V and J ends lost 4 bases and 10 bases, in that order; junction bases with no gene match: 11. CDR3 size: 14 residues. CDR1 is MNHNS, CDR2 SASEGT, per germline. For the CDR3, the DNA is TGTGCCAGCAGTGTGGACAGGAAAGAAGCTGCGCAGTATTTT. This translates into CASSVDRKEAAQYF.